These 15 T cell receptor beta chains were all obtained from the same sample, sequenced in a study of vaccination and CD4 T cells after COVID-19. The Oncomine TCR Beta short-read assay sequenced DNA from cultured CD4+ T cells. TCRdb redid the calling of the PCR reads with MiXCR, one entry per CDR3 protein. The sample has over 10,000 distinct CDR3 sequences; roughly 61% are singletons. These receptors are not linked to any known antigen. As for treatment: approximately nine-day PBMC culture with coronavirus spike peptide pools or control peptides (ViraFEST assay). The sequenced sample consisted of CD4+ T cells from blood, cultured in vitro. These TCRs come from a human donor who had recovered from COVID-19.

The V and J genes are TRBV28 and TRBJ2-7; a possible D gene is TRBD2 (5 bases). The CDR3 consists of 14 residues. V lost 4 bases and J 11 bases, leaving 21 bases between the germline ends. CDR1 is MDHEN and CDR2 is SYDVKM in the germline V gene. The CDR3: CASSSPIAPTGKYF. CDR3 DNA: TGTGCCAGCAGTTCCCCGATAGCGCCAACTGGAAAGTACTTC.

DNA for the CDR3: TGTGCCAGCAGCTTAGCGCGACAGGGTCAAACCGGGGAGCTGTTTTTT. Protein: CASSLARQGQTGELFF. V gene TRBV7-8 combines with J gene TRBJ2-2; 7 positions match TRBD1. CDR1 is SGHVS, CDR2 FQNEAQ, per germline. After removal of 0 bases from V and 5 bases from J, the junction contained 6 bases not matched to a gene. The CDR3 spans 16 residues.

V and J are TRBV7-9 and TRBJ1-5, with a possible D match to TRBD1 (6 bases). Trimming cost V 4 bases and J 3 bases, with 19 bases left between them. Per the germline V gene, CDR1 is SEHNR and CDR2 is FQNEAQ (reference sequence). The CDR3 extends over 17 amino acids. CDR3 residues: CASSSTSRTVLNQPQHF. CDR3 coding DNA: TGTGCCAGCAGCTCTACTTCACGGACAGTCCTCAATCAGCCCCAGCATTTT.

The V gene is TRBV12-3 or TRBV12-4, the J gene TRBJ2-3; 8 bases match TRBD2. There are 17 residues in the CDR3. J gave up 7 bases and V 0 bases, and 12 bases lay outside the gene matches. The CDR3 DNA follows: TGTGCCAGCAGTTTAGCCGGGTCGGCTAGCGGGCCGAATACGCAGTATTTT. Its protein product is CASSLAGSASGPNTQYF.

This chain links TRBV2 with TRBJ1-6; 7 bases match TRBD1. Germline values: CDR1 SNHLY, CDR2 FYNNEI. J was trimmed by 6 bases and V by 7 bases; bases with no gene match: 6. The length of the CDR3 is 14 residues. The CDR3 DNA sequence: TGTGCCAGCAACATGGACAGGTTTAATTCACCCCTCCACTTT. Translation: CASNMDRFNSPLHF.

The gene calls are TRBV15 and TRBJ1-2, with a weak D call TRBD1 (6 bases). Trimming pared 0 bases from V and 8 bases from J, leaving 13 bases between. Per germline, CDR1 LNHNV and CDR2 YYDKDF (reference sequence). The CDR3 totals 14 residues. The chain's CDR3 is CATSREGGSRGYTF. The DNA of the CDR3 is TGTGCCACCAGCAGAGAAGGGGGTAGTAGGGGCTACACCTTC.

This clonotype came up a few times. This chain links TRBV21-1 with TRBJ2-3. TRBV21-1 represents a pseudogene. The CDR3 sequence is 15 residues long. CDR3 protein: CASSKGINSTDTQYF. In nucleotides, the CDR3 is TGTGCCAGCAGCAAAGGGATAAATAGCACAGATACGCAGTATTTT.

The gene calls are TRBV28 and TRBJ2-7; 7 bases fit TRBD1. The V gene's germline CDR1 is MDHEN and CDR2 SYDVKM. The CDR3 extends over 12 amino acids. V trimming: 3 bases; J trimming: 4 bases; junction bases outside the gene matches: 0. The CDR3: CASSLTGYEQYF. The DNA for the CDR3 is TGTGCCAGCAGTTTGACAGGGTACGAGCAGTACTTC.

This rearrangement joins TRBV6-1 to TRBJ1-1; possible D gene TRBD1, 5 bases. The CDR3 length is 13 residues. Trimming shortened V by 10 bases and J by 4 bases, and 16 bases separated the two germline ends. Germline V lookup: CDR1 MNHNS, CDR2 SASEGT. CDR3 in amino acids: CATARGSSTEAFF. The CDR3 DNA sequence: TGTGCCACCGCGAGGGGCTCGAGCACTGAAGCTTTCTTT.

The rearrangement uses TRBV6-1 and TRBJ1-5; D call uncertain. V was shortened by 10 bases and J by 2 bases, with 15 bases between the two germline ends. The length of the CDR3 is 14 residues. Germline-derived CDR1 and CDR2 are MNHNS and SASEGT. CDR3 coding DNA: TGTGCCACCGGAACTATACGGGGCAATCAGCCCCAGCATTTT. Amino acid sequence: CATGTIRGNQPQHF.

In this sample, this clonotype is medium-sized (0.01 to 0.1%). The chain is built from TRBV6-2 or TRBV6-3 and TRBJ1-5; TRBD1 might be the D (5 bases). This CDR3 is built from 14 residues. Between the trimmed V and J ends, which lost 7 bases and 3 bases, there was a span of 13 bases. From germline, CDR1 is MNHEY and CDR2 SVGEGT. The CDR3 spells CASKAGTLNQPQHF. CDR3 coding DNA: TGTGCCAGCAAGGCAGGGACGCTCAATCAGCCCCAGCATTTT.

J is TRBJ2-1 and V is TRBV5-4; 8 bases agree with TRBD1. Trimming took 3 bases from V and 4 from J; bases not matched to a gene: 6. The CDR3 covers 15 residues. Germline V gene lookup returns CDR1 SGHNT and CDR2 YYREEE (reference sequence). CDR3 sequence: CASSSGQGIYNEQFF. CDR3 coding DNA: TGTGCCAGCAGCTCAGGACAGGGAATTTACAATGAGCAGTTCTTC.

The chain is built from TRBV11-3 and TRBJ2-2; 11 bases match TRBD2. The CDR3 contains 17 residues. Germline lookup yields CDR1 SGHNT and CDR2 YENEEA. Trimming took 4 bases from V and 4 from J; bases not matched to a gene: 8. The CDR3 sequence: CASSSALAGGPTGELFF. The CDR3 bases are TGTGCCAGCAGCTCCGCTTTAGCGGGAGGGCCCACCGGGGAGCTGTTTTTT.

The J gene is TRBJ2-2, the V gene TRBV5-1; D possibly uses TRBD1 or TRBD2 (6 bases each). The germline gives CDR1 SGHRS, CDR2 YFSETQ. The V and J ends lost 0 bases and 7 bases respectively, with 13 bases between them. The CDR3 is made up of 15 amino acids. DNA of the CDR3: TGCGCCAGCAGCTTGGCCCCGGGGGCGATCGGGGAGCTGTTTTTT. It translates to CASSLAPGAIGELFF.

The chain has TRBV27 and TRBJ2-7; possible D gene TRBD1, 6 bases. Trimming left V 4 bases short and J 1 base short, with 11 bases between. CDR1 is MNHEY and CDR2 is SMNVEV in the germline V gene (reference sequence). This CDR3 comprises 14 residues. This chain's CDR3 is CASSSYRDSYEQYF. The CDR3 nucleotides are TGTGCCAGCAGTTCTTACAGGGATTCCTACGAGCAGTACTTC.